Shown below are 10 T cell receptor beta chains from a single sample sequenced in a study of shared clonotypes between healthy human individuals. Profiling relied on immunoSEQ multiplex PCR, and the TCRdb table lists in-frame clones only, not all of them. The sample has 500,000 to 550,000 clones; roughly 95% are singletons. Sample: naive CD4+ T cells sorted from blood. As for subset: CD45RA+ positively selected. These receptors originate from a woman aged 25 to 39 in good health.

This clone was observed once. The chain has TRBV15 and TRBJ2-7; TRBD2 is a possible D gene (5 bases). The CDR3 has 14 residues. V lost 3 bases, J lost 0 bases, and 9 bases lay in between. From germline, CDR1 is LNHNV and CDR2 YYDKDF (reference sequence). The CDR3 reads CATSRKGSSYEQYF. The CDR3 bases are TGTGCCACCAGCAGGAAAGGGAGCTCCTACGAGCAGTACTTC.

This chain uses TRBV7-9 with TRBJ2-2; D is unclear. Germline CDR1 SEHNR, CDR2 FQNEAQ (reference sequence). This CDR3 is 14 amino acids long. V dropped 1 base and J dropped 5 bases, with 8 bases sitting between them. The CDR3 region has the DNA TGTGCCAGCAGCTTAGAAGGGTATACCGGGGAGCTGTTTTTT. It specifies CASSLEGYTGELFF.

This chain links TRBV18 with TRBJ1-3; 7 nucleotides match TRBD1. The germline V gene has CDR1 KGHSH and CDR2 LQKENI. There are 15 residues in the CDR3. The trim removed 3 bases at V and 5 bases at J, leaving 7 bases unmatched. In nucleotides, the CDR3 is TGTGCCAGCTCACCGAACAGGGGAGATAGAAACACCATATATTTT. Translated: CASSPNRGDRNTIYF.

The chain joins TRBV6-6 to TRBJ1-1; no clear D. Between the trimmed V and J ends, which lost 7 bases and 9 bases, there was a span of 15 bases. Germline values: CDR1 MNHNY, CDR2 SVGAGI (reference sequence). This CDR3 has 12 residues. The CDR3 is CASTSQVRKAFF. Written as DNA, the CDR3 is TGTGCCAGCACCTCCCAGGTGAGGAAAGCTTTCTTT.

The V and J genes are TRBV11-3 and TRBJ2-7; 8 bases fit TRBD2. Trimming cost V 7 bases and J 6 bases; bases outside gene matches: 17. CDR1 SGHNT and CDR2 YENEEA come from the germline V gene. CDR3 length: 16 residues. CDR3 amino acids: CASILSPAGDRREQYF. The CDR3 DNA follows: TGTGCCAGCATCCTATCCCCAGCGGGAGATCGACGCGAGCAGTACTTC. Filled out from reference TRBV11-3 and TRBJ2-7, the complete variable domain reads EAGVVQSPRYKIIEKKQPVAFWCNPISGHNTLYWYLQNLGQGPELLIRYENEEAVDDSQLPKDRFSAERLKGVDSTLKIQPAELGDSAVYLCASILSPAGDRREQYFGPGTRLTVT.

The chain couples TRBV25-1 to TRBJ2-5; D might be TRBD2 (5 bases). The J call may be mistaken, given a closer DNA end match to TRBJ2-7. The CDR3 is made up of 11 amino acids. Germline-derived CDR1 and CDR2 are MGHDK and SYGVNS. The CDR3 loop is CASTAGYEQYF. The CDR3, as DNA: TGTGCCAGCACGGCGGGTTACGAGCAGTACTTC.

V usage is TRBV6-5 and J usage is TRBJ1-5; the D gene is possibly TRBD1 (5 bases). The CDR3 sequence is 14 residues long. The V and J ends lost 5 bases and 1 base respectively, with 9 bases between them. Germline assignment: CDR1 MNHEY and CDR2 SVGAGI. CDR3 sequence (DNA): TGTGCCAGCAGTCGACAGCACAGCAATCAGCCCCAGCATTTT. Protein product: CASSRQHSNQPQHF.

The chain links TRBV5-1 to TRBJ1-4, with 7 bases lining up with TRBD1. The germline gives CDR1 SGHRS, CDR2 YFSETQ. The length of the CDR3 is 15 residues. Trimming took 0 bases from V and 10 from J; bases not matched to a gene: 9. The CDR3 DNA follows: TGCGCCAGCAGCTTGGGGACAGGATCTCTCGGAAAACTGTTTTTT. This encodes CASSLGTGSLGKLFF.

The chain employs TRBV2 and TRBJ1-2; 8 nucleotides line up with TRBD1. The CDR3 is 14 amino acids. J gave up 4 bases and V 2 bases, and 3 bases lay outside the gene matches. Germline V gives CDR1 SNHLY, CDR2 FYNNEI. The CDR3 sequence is CASSERTGIYGYTF. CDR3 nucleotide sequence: TGTGCCAGCAGTGAAAGGACAGGGATCTATGGCTACACCTTC.

As DNA, the CDR3 is TGCGCCAGCAGCTTGGCCGAGGGACTAGCGGGTTGGTACCAAGAGACCCAGTACTTC. This gives the protein CASSLAEGLAGWYQETQYF. V and J are TRBV5-1 and TRBJ2-5; 12 bases match TRBD2. Unmatched junction bases numbered 9, after V lost 0 bases and J lost 0 bases. CDR3 size: 19 residues. Per the germline V gene, CDR1 is SGHRS and CDR2 is YFSETQ.